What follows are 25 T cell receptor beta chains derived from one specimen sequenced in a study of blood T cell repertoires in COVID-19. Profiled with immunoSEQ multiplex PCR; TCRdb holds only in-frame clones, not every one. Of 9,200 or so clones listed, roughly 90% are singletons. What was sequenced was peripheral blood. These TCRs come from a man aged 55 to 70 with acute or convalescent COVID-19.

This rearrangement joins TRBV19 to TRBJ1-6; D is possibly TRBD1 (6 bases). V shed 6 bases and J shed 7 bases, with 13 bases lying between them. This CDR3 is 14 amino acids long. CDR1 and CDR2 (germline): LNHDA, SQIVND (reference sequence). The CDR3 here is CASSPGVGNSPLHF. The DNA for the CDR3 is TGTGCCAGTAGCCCAGGGGTTGGGAATTCACCCCTCCACTTT.

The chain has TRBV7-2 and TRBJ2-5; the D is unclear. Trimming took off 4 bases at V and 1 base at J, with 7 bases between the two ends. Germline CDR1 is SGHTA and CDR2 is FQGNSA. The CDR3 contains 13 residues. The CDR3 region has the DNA TGTGCCAGCAGCTCCCGTTCCCAAGAGACCCAGTACTTC. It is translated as CASSSRSQETQYF.

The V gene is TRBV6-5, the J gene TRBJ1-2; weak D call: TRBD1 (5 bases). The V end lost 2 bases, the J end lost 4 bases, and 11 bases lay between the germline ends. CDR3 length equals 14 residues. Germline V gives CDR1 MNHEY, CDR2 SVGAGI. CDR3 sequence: CASSYGGTGYGYTF. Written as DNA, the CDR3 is TGTGCCAGCAGTTACGGGGGGACCGGCTATGGCTACACCTTC.

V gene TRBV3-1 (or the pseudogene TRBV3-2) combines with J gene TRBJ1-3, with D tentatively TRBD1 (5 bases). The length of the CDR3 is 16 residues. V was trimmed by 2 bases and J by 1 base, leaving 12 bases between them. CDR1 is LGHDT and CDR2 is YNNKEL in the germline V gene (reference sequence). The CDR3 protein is CASSQQGFVSGNTIYF. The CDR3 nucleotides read TGTGCCAGCAGCCAACAGGGTTTCGTATCTGGAAACACCATATATTTT.

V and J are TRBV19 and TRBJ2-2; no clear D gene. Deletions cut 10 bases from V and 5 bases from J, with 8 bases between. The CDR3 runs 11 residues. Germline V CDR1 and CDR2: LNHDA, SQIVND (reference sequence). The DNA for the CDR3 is TGTGCCACTGGTCAGACCGGGGAGCTGTTTTTT. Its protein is CATGQTGELFF.

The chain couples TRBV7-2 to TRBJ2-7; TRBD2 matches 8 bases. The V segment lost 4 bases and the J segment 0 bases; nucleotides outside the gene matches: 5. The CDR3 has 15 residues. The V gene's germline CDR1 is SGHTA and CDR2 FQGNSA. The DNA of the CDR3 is TGTGCCAGCAGCTCTCCCCTAGCGGGCTCCTACGAGCAGTACTTC. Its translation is CASSSPLAGSYEQYF. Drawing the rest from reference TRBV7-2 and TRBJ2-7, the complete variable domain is GAGVSQSPSNKVTEKGKDVELRCDPISGHTALYWYRQSLGQGLEFLIYFQGNSAPDKSGLPSDRFSAERTGGSVSTLTIQRTQQEDSAVYLCASSSPLAGSYEQYFGPGTRLTVT.

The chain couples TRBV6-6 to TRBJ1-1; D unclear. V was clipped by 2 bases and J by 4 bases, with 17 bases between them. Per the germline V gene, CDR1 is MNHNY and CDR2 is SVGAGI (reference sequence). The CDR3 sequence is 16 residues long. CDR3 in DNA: TGTGCCAGCAGTTACGTAAGTCCCGGGAGGGTCACTGAAGCTTTCTTT. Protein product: CASSYVSPGRVTEAFF.

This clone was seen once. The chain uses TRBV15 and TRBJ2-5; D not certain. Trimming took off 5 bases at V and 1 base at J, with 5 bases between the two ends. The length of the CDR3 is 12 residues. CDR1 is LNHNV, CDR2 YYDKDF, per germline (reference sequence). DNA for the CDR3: TGTGCCACCAGCTCTAGCCAAGAGACCCAGTACTTC. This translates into CATSSSQETQYF.

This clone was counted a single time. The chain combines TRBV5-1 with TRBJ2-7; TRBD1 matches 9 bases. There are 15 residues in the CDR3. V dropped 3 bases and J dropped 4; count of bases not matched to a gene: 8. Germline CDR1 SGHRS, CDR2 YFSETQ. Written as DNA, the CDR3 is TGCGCCAGCAGCTACGACGGGACAGGGTTTTACGAGCAGTACTTC. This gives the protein CASSYDGTGFYEQYF.

CDR3 sequence (DNA): TGTGCCAGCAGTTACTCCTATGGGGGGGGGCGAGCGGGAGCTTTCTTT. Protein: CASSYSYGGGRAGAFF. The rearrangement uses TRBV6-5 and TRBJ1-1; tentatively, D is TRBD1 (6 bases). Germline-derived CDR1 and CDR2 are MNHEY and SVGAGI. This CDR3 is 16 amino acids long. Trimming shortened V by 0 bases and J by 10 bases, and 21 bases separated the two germline ends.

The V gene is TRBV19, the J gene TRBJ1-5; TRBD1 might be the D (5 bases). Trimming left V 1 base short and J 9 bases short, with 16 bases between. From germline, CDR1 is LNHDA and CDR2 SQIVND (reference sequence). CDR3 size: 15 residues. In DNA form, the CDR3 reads TGTGCCAGTAGTATAGGAGGCGGGACGGGGCGGCCCCAGCATTTT. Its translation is CASSIGGGTGRPQHF.

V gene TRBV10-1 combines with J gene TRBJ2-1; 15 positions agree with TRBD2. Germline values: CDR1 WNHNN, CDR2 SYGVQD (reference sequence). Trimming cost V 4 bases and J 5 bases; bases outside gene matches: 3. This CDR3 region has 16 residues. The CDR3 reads CASSGGTSGGNNEQFF. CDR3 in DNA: TGCGCCAGCAGTGGCGGGACTAGCGGGGGGAACAATGAGCAGTTCTTC.

The CDR3 nucleotides read TGTGCCAGCAGCGATAGGGGATCCTATAATTCACCCCTCCACTTT. Its protein product is CASSDRGSYNSPLHF. This rearrangement joins TRBV7-6 to TRBJ1-6; perhaps TRBD1 as D (5 bases). The CDR3 covers 15 residues. Germline V CDR1 and CDR2: SGHVS, FNYEAQ. V was pared by 5 bases and J by 1 base, with 9 bases between.

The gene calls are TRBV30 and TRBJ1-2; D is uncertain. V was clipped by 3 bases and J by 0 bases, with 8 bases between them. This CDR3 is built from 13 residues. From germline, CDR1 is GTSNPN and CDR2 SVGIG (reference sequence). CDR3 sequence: CAWRLQSNYGYTF. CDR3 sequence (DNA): TGTGCCTGGAGGTTGCAGTCTAACTATGGCTACACCTTC.

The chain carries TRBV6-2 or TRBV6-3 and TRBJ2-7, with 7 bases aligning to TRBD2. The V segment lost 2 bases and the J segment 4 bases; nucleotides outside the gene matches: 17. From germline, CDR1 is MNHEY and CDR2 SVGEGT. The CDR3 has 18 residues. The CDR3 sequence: CASSYGVGAGVRRYEQYF. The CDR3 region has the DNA TGTGCCAGCAGTTACGGGGTCGGGGCGGGAGTCAGAAGATACGAGCAGTACTTC.

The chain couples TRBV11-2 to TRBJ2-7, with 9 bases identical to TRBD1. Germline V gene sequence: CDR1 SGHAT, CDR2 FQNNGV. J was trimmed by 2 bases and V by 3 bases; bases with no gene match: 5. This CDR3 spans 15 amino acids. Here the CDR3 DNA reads TGTGCCAGCAGCTTTCCGGGACAGGGAACCTACGAGCAGTACTTC. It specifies CASSFPGQGTYEQYF.

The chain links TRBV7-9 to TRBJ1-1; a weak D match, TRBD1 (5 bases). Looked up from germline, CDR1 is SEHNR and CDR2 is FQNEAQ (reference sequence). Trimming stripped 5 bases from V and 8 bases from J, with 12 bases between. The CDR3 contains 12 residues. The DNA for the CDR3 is TGTGCCAGCAGCCCGTCCAGGGAAGAAGCTTTCTTT. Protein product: CASSPSREEAFF.

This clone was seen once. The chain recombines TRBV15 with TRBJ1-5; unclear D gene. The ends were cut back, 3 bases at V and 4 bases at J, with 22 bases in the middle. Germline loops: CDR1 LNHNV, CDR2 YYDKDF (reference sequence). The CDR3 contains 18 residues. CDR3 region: CATSSSFSMAGWNQPQHF. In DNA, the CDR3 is TGTGCCACCAGCAGTTCCTTTTCAATGGCAGGCTGGAATCAGCCCCAGCATTTT.

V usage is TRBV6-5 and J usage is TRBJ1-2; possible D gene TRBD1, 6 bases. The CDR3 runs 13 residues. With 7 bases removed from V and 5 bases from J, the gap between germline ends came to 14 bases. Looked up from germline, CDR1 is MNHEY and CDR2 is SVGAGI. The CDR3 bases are TGTGCCAGCACTAGTAGAACAGGGTATGGCTACACCTTC. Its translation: CASTSRTGYGYTF.

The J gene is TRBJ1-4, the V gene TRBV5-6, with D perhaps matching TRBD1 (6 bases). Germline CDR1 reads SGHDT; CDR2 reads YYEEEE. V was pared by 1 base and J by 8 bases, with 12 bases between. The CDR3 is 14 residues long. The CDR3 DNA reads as TGTGCCAGCAGCTTGAGTCTCCAGGGGGAAAAACTGTTTTTT. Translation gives CASSLSLQGEKLFF.

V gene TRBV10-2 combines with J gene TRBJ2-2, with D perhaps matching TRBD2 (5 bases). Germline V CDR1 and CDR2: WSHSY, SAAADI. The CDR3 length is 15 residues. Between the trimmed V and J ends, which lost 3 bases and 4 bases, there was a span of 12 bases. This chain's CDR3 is CASSDRTAGTGELFF. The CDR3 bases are TGCGCCAGCAGTGACCGCACTGCGGGCACCGGGGAGCTGTTTTTT.

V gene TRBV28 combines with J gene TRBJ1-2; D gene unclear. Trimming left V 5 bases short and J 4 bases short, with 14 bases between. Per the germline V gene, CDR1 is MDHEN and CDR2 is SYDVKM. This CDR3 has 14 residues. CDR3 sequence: CASSRTRGSYGYTF. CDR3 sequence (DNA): TGTGCCAGCAGTCGGACTCGGGGTTCCTATGGCTACACCTTC.

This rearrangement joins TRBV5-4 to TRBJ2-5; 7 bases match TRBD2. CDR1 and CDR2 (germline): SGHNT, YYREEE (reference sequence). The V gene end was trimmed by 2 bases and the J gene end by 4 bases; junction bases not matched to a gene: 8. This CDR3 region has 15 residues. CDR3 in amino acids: CASSFGGGPPETQYF. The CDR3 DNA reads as TGTGCCAGCAGCTTCGGGGGAGGGCCTCCAGAGACCCAGTACTTC.

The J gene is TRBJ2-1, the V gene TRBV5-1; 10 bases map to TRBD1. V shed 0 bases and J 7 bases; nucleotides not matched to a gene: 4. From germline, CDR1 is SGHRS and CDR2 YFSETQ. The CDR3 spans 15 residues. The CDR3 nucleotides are TGCGCCAGCAGCTTGGGACAGGGGGCGGGAAATGAGCAGTTCTTC. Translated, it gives CASSLGQGAGNEQFF.

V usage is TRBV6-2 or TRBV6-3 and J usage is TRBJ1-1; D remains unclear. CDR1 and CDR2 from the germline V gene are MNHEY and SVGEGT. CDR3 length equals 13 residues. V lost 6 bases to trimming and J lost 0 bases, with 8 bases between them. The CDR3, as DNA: TGTGCCAGCAGCCCAAATATGAACACTGAAGCTTTCTTT. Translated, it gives CASSPNMNTEAFF.